The source of this TCR beta chain is a study of T cells in Graves' hyperthyroidism and ophthalmopathy (dated by TCRdb to the late 2010s). With respect to the entire study: Peripheral blood samples were taken at the time of initial diagnosis, prior to any treatment. TCR V-J signatures able to tell the groups apart were searched for in a discovery cohort of approximately 95 patients, of whom about 40 had Graves' ophthalmopathy and around 56 had stable Graves' hyperthyroidism. Prospective prediction of ophthalmopathy was tested in an independent validation cohort of approximately 18 hyperthyroidism patients and 15 to 17 patients who later progressed to ophthalmopathy. For training and testing, the 100 or so patients in the discovery cohort were randomly divided in a 7:3 ratio. The study also compared thyroid tissue and blood T-cell repertoires from more than five Graves' hyperthyroidism patients. After blood sampling, hyperthyroidism patients were treated with methimazole at a starting dose of 30 mg daily, and ophthalmopathy patients were treated with high-dose intravenous methylprednisolone. According to the paper, TCR Vbeta CDR3 sequencing was carried out on about 140 peripheral blood samples, which came from 40 to 45 ophthalmopathy, 75 to 80 hyperthyroidism and roughly 17 progressor patients. Study-wide conclusions, independent of this receptor: Ophthalmopathy was separated from stable hyperthyroidism by a 13 V-J signature model, with approximately 85% sensitivity and around 81% specificity obtained in cross-validation and 80%/75% obtained in testing. Sample size was not statistically predetermined, and investigators were not blinded to group allocation. During validation, the model predicted progression to ophthalmopathy a median of approximately 6.5 months ahead of onset, with around 65% sensitivity and under 85% specificity. Most expanded thyroid clonotypes (frequency above 0.001) were also found in blood, which suggests that blood repertoires may mirror thyroid immune responses.

This clonotype was recorded many times. The antigen this receptor binds is unknown. Base qualities are not provided; no much larger clone lies one nucleotide away. CDR1 is given as SEHNR and CDR2 as FQNEAQ, both from the germline V gene (reference sequence). Unmatched junction bases come to 3, with V trimmed by 1 base and J by 0 bases. The CDR3 has 17 amino acids, counting the end cysteine and phenylalanine. Only the CDR3 portion is preserved as DNA: 51 bases, with reading frame beginning at the first base. Stable Graves' hyperthyroidism was defined as the absence of progression to ophthalmopathy over 18 months of follow-up. Hyperthyroidism patients were aged 18 to 65 years and newly diagnosed, with disease duration of less than 2 months. Any patient with an uncontrolled infection, another autoimmune disease, pregnancy or lactation was excluded. Diagnoses were established on the basis of clinical symptoms, serum thyroxine and TRAb, thyroid ultrasound, and orbital computed tomography. Ficoll-Paque density gradient centrifugation was used to isolate PBMCs from around 9.1 ml of fresh peripheral blood. Trizol reagent was used to extract total RNA, and RNA quality was then checked on an Agilent 2100 Bioanalyzer.

Amplification of TCR beta CDR3 regions was carried out from RNA transcripts. For the first round of RT-PCR on the TCR CDR3, the HTBI primer set was used together with the Qiagen OneStep RT-PCR kit. A second multiplex PCR round built the libraries, followed by size selection and purification. Libraries were sequenced paired-end with 100 bp reads on an Illumina HiSeq2000. On the study's bioinformatics: SOAPnuke was used to process the raw data, with reads discarded if the reads contained adapters or uncalled bases, had a mean Phred below 15, or lacked an exact constant-primer or identifier match. High-quality paired reads were merged with COPE v1.2.5, and unique nucleotide sequences were defined as clonotypes. Clonotypes were aligned to IMGT TRBV, TRBD and TRBJ reference segments using MiTCR v1.1. Analysis was restricted to V-J combinations with a frequency above 0.0001, which covered 99.2% of repertoires. The TCS score was defined as the ratio of F50 (clonal expansion) to E x V (chaos), calculated using BLOSUM62-based TCRdist between CDR3 peptides within each V-J. Welch's t-statistics and random forest reduced around 550 V-J features to 13, which were used in a naive Bayes classifier (R e1071). TCRdb ran its own pipeline on the public reads, namely fastp trimming at Q25 and MiXCR clone calling, and kept in-frame beta chains. Rows with a matching CDR3 protein are joined into one entry that keeps the most common DNA and genes. None of the V and J calls come from the authors' own analysis; TCRdb made them. The sample profile shows about 200,000 distinct CDR3 sequences; about 15% of them were found once. Roughly 55% of the sample is held by the ten biggest clonotypes.

The receptor was derived from a woman aged 50 to 60 with Graves' hyperthyroidism. Specimen: blood. The chain is assembled from TRBV7-9 and TRBJ2-3, with 11 central nucleotides matching TRBD2. The sequence in DNA is TGTGCCAGCAGCTTAGAACTAGCGGGGGATAGCACAGATACGCAGTATTTT. Its amino acids are CASSLELAGDSTDTQYF.